The 21 T cell receptor beta chains below come from one sample, sequenced in a study of Ad26.COV2.S vaccination and SARS-CoV-2 variants. Produced via immunoSEQ multiplex PCR; TCRdb's table is partial and in-frame only. The table lists 400,000 to 450,000 clones, 75% to 95% of them singletons, with 10% to 15% in the top ten. Indicated treatment: some 20 received Ad26.COV2.S at low or high dose, single or two shots; about five received placebo; per-sample allocation not given. Day 63 following the first vaccine or placebo injection was when the samples were taken. The source was peripheral blood, collected in a trial of Ad26.COV2.S vaccine versus placebo. All receptors derive from a person between 18 and 59 years old who received the Ad26.COV2.S COVID-19 vaccine or a placebo.

This chain uses TRBV3-1 (or the pseudogene TRBV3-2) with TRBJ2-5, with D tentatively TRBD1 (5 bases). CDR3 length: 13 residues. The ends were cut back, 2 bases at V and 5 bases at J, with 9 bases in the middle. In germline, CDR1 is LGHDT, CDR2 YNNKEL (reference sequence). Here the CDR3 reads CASSQQGRETQYF. The CDR3 DNA is TGTGCCAGCAGCCAACAGGGTAGGGAGACCCAGTACTTC.

The chain joins TRBV29-1 to TRBJ1-6; no firm D call. The germline V gene has CDR1 SQVTM and CDR2 ANQGSEA. Between the trimmed V and J ends, which lost 7 bases and 6 bases, there was a span of 16 bases. The CDR3 loop spans 14 amino acids. This chain's CDR3 is CSANTDGPNSPLHF. In DNA, the CDR3 is TGCAGCGCCAACACCGACGGACCTAATTCACCCCTCCACTTT.

The chain recombines TRBV5-1 with TRBJ2-5; D unclear. Germline-derived CDR1 and CDR2 are SGHRS and YFSETQ. V was cut by 3 bases and J by 5 bases, with 14 bases left in between. This CDR3 comprises 14 residues. The CDR3: CASSYWTVEETQYF. The CDR3 nucleotides are TGCGCCAGCAGCTATTGGACGGTGGAGGAGACCCAGTACTTC.

This chain links TRBV6-5 with TRBJ1-1; tentative D call: TRBD1 (6 bases). Trimming pared 4 bases from V and 6 bases from J, leaving 9 bases between. The CDR3 length is 12 residues. Germline loops: CDR1 MNHEY, CDR2 SVGAGI. The CDR3 protein is CASSSSGAEAFF. The CDR3 DNA reads TGTGCCAGCAGTTCTTCAGGGGCTGAAGCTTTCTTT.

The V and J genes are TRBV7-9 and TRBJ1-6; 8 bases are shared with TRBD1. The V and J ends lost 6 bases and 8 bases, in that order; junction bases with no gene match: 9. The CDR3 loop spans 15 amino acids. Germline loops: CDR1 SEHNR, CDR2 FQNEAQ (reference sequence). The CDR3 DNA sequence: TGTGCCAGCAGTTTGCAGGGGGCGTCGGATTCACCCCTCCACTTT. It encodes CASSLQGASDSPLHF.

The V and J genes are TRBV5-6 and TRBJ2-5, with D perhaps TRBD2 (5 bases). V lost 0 bases to trimming and J lost 5 bases, with 14 bases between them. This CDR3 has 15 residues. The germline gives CDR1 SGHDT, CDR2 YYEEEE. DNA for the CDR3: TGTGCCAGCAGCTTGGTAGCTACTAGGAGGGAGACCCAGTACTTC. It yields the protein CASSLVATRRETQYF.

The chain recombines TRBV6-2 or TRBV6-3 with TRBJ2-7; 10 bases fit TRBD2. Unmatched junction bases numbered 13, after V lost 2 bases and J lost 6 bases. CDR3 length: 17 residues. Germline V gene sequence: CDR1 MNHEY, CDR2 SVGEGT. The CDR3 DNA follows: TGTGCCAGCAGTTACCGTAATTGGGAACTAGCGGGAACCGAGCAGTACTTC. Residues: CASSYRNWELAGTEQYF.

The CDR3 spells CASSLSGAAEQYF. The DNA for the CDR3 is TGTGCCAGCAGCTTATCCGGGGCCGCAGAGCAGTACTTC. V gene TRBV11-3 combines with J gene TRBJ2-7; the D gene could be TRBD1 or TRBD2 (5 bases each). V was pared by 2 bases and J by 7 bases, with 12 bases between. Germline CDR1 SGHNT, CDR2 YENEEA. This CDR3 has 13 amino acids.

The chain joins TRBV2 to TRBJ2-7; D call uncertain. Germline CDR1 and CDR2: SNHLY and FYNNEI. This CDR3 has 12 residues. The V end lost 4 bases, the J end lost 6 bases, and 10 bases lay between the germline ends. The DNA for the CDR3 is TGTGCCAGCAGTGTTATGCGAGGCGAGCAGTACTTC. Translation: CASSVMRGEQYF.

This rearrangement joins TRBV7-8 to TRBJ2-7, with 8 bases that match TRBD2. Losses at the gene ends were 2 bases for V and 3 bases for J; bases not matched to a gene: 6. The germline CDR1 and CDR2 sequences are SGHVS and FQNEAQ. This CDR3 has 15 residues. The DNA of the CDR3 is TGTGCCAGCAGCTTAACGGGTCGGGGGGGCTACGAGCAGTACTTC. As protein: CASSLTGRGGYEQYF. The variable domain in full, with the rest retrieved from reference TRBV7-8 and TRBJ2-7, is GAGVSQSPRYKVAKRGQDVALRCDPISGHVSLFWYQQALGQGPEFLTYFQNEAQLDKSGLPSDRFFAERPEGSVSTLKIQRTQQEDSAVYLCASSLTGRGGYEQYFGPGTRLTVT.

This chain's CDR3 is CSASTGVYEQYF. For the CDR3, the DNA is TGCAGTGCTAGTACAGGGGTCTACGAGCAGTACTTC. This chain uses TRBV20-1 with TRBJ2-7; 7 nucleotides align to TRBD1. Trimming at V came to 3 bases and at J to 3 bases, leaving 2 bases not matched to a gene. Looked up from germline, CDR1 is DFQATT and CDR2 is SNEGSKA (reference sequence). The CDR3 contains 12 residues.

The rearrangement links TRBV5-5 to TRBJ2-1, with D perhaps matching TRBD1 (6 bases). This CDR3 is built from 15 residues. Deletions cut 2 bases from V and 9 bases from J, with 18 bases between. The germline V gene encodes CDR1 SGHKS and CDR2 YYEKEE (reference sequence). CDR3 residues: CASSFPGALSSEQFF. The CDR3 nucleotides read TGTGCCAGCAGCTTCCCAGGGGCCCTGTCGTCTGAGCAGTTCTTC.

This clone was counted once. The chain has TRBV7-3 and TRBJ2-1; perhaps TRBD1 as D (6 bases). V was cut by 2 bases and J by 3 bases, with 11 bases left in between. The CDR3 length is 15 residues. Germline CDR1 reads SGHTA; CDR2 reads FQGTGA. CDR3 loop: CASSLDSTGYNEQFF. Written as DNA, the CDR3 is TGTGCCAGCAGCTTAGATTCGACAGGCTACAATGAGCAGTTCTTC.

The rearrangement links TRBV5-8 to TRBJ2-5, with TRBD2 as a possible D gene (6 bases). Looked up from germline, CDR1 is SGHTS and CDR2 is YDEGEE. V lost 4 bases, J lost 5 bases, and 18 bases lay in between. There are 15 residues in the CDR3. The CDR3, as DNA: TGTGCCAGCAGCCCCCTAGGCATCGGAGGGGAGACCCAGTACTTC. Protein: CASSPLGIGGETQYF.

The chain couples TRBV5-6 to TRBJ1-2, with D maybe TRBD1 (5 bases). Per the germline V gene, CDR1 is SGHDT and CDR2 is YYEEEE. The V end lost 4 bases, the J end lost 6 bases, and 16 bases lay between the germline ends. The CDR3 contains 14 residues. The CDR3 sequence: CASSPGTSSHGYTF. DNA for the CDR3: TGTGCCAGCAGCCCCGGGACCTCTTCCCATGGCTACACCTTC.

This sequence joins TRBV6-5 and TRBJ1-1; D unresolved. CDR1 is MNHEY, CDR2 SVGAGI, per germline. Trimming left V 6 bases short and J 12 bases short, with 17 bases between. The CDR3 totals 12 residues. CDR3 in DNA: TGTGCCAGCAGCTCCCTTGGGTCGAGGACTTTCTTT. This gives the protein CASSSLGSRTFF.

This clone turned up a few times. One junction end does not reproduce the germline sequence, and a read error may be involved. V gene TRBV18 combines with J gene TRBJ2-5; 7 nucleotides match TRBD1. The CDR3 extends over 15 amino acids. Germline CDR1 reads KGHSH; CDR2 reads LQKENI. CDR3 nucleotides: TGTGCCAGCTCACCGTCGACAGGGATCCAACAGACCCAGTACTTC. It specifies CASSPSTGIQQTQYF.

V is TRBV19 and J is TRBJ2-1; 8 bases line up with TRBD2. The CDR3 totals 16 residues. The V gene's germline CDR1 is LNHDA and CDR2 SQIVND (reference sequence). V dropped 9 bases and J dropped 4; count of bases not matched to a gene: 14. This chain's CDR3 is CASSFLREVNYNEQFF. CDR3 sequence (DNA): TGTGCCAGCTCTTTTTTGCGGGAGGTAAATTACAATGAGCAGTTCTTC.

V and J are TRBV7-9 and TRBJ2-3; weak D call: TRBD2 (5 bases). Germline-derived CDR1 and CDR2 are SEHNR and FQNEAQ (reference sequence). Trimming shortened V by 5 bases and J by 2 bases, and 11 bases separated the two germline ends. The CDR3 has 14 residues. DNA of the CDR3: TGTGCCAGCAGCCTCGGGATAGCCACAGATACGCAGTATTTT. It codes for CASSLGIATDTQYF.

This rearrangement joins TRBV7-8 to TRBJ2-7; unclear D gene. Trimming pared 5 bases from V and 5 bases from J, leaving 16 bases between. This CDR3 spans 14 amino acids. Germline values: CDR1 SGHVS, CDR2 FQNEAQ. The CDR3 loop is CASSRVGIVHEQYF. Written as DNA, the CDR3 is TGTGCCAGCAGCCGTGTTGGCATCGTCCACGAGCAGTACTTC.

V is TRBV15 and J is TRBJ1-1; the D is unclear. Germline loops: CDR1 LNHNV, CDR2 YYDKDF (reference sequence). There are 15 residues in the CDR3. The V gene lost 1 base and the J gene lost 2 bases, with 11 bases spanning the gap. The CDR3 spells CATSRGRILNTEAFF. In DNA form, the CDR3 reads TGTGCCACCAGCAGAGGTCGGATATTAAACACTGAAGCTTTCTTT. The entire variable domain, with the rest obtained from reference TRBV15 and TRBJ1-1, is as follows: DAMVIQNPRYQVTQFGKPVTLSCSQTLNHNVMYWYQQKSSQAPKLLFHYYDKDFNNEADTPDNFQSRRPNTSFCFLDIRSPGLGDTAMYLCATSRGRILNTEAFFGQGTRLTVV.